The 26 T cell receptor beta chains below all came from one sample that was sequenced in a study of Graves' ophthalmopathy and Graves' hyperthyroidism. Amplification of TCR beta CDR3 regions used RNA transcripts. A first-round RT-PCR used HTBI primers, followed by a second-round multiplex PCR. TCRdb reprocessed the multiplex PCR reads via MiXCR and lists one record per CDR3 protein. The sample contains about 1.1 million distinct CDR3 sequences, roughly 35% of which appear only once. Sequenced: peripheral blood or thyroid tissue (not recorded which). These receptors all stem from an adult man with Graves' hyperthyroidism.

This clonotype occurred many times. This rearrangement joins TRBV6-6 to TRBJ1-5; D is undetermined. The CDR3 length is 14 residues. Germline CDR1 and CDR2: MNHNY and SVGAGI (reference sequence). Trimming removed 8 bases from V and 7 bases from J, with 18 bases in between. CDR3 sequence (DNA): TGTGCCAGCCAACGGGGAGCCGGACGGCAGCCCCAGCATTTT. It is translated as CASQRGAGRQPQHF.

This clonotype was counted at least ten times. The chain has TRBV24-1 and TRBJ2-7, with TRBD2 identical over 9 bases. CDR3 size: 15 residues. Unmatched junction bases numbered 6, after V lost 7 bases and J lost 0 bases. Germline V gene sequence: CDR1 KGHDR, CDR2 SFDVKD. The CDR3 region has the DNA TGTGCCACCAGCCTTAGCGGGGGACCCTCCTACGAGCAGTACTTC. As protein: CATSLSGGPSYEQYF.

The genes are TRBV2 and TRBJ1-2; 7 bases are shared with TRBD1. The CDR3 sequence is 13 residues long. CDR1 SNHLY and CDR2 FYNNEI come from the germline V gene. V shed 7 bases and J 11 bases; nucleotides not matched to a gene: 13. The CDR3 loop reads CASTYSTGRSYTF. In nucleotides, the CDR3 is TGTGCCAGCACCTACTCGACAGGGCGTTCGTACACCTTC.

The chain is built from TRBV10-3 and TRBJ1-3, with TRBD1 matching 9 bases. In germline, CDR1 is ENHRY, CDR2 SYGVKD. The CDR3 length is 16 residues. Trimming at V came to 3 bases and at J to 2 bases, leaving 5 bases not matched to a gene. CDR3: CAISDEDRGAGNTIYF. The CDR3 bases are TGTGCCATCAGTGATGAAGACAGGGGGGCTGGAAACACCATATATTTT.

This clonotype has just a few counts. The CDR3 DNA follows: TGTGCCAGCAGCCTCCGGCGACAGATCGCCGGGGAGCTGTTTTTT. Protein product: CASSLRRQIAGELFF. The chain couples TRBV4-2 to TRBJ2-2; tentatively, D is TRBD1 (5 bases). The CDR3 spans 15 residues. V lost 4 bases to trimming and J lost 6 bases, with 15 bases between them. Germline CDR1 reads LGHNA; CDR2 reads YNFKEQ.

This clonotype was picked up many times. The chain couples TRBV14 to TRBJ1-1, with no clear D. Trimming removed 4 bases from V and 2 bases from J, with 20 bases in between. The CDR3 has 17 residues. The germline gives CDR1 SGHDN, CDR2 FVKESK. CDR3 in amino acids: CASSPPGNADENTEAFF. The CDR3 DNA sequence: TGTGCCAGCAGCCCGCCTGGGAACGCGGACGAAAACACTGAAGCTTTCTTT.

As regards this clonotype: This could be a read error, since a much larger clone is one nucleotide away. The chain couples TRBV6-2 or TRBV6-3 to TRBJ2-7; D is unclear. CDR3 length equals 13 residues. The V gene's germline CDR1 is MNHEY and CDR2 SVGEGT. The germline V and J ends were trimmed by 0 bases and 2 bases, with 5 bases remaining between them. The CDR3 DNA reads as TGTGCCAGCAGTTACTCGAGAGCCTACGAGCAGTACTTC. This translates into CASSYSRAYEQYF.

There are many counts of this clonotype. CDR3: CASSWTGGSEQYF. CDR3 DNA sequence: TGTGCCAGCAGCTGGACAGGGGGCAGCGAGCAGTACTTC. The gene calls are TRBV7-2 and TRBJ2-7, with 11 bases identical to TRBD1. V was pared by 4 bases and J by 6 bases, with 2 bases of the junction left unmatched. The CDR3 totals 13 residues. CDR1 SGHTA and CDR2 FQGNSA come from the germline V gene.

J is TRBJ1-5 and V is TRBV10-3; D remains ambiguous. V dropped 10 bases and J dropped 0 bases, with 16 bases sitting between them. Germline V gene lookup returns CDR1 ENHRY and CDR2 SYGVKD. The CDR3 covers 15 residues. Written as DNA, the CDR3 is TGTGCCAGCATTGACCGAAGGTATAGCAATCAGCCCCAGCATTTT. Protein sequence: CASIDRRYSNQPQHF.

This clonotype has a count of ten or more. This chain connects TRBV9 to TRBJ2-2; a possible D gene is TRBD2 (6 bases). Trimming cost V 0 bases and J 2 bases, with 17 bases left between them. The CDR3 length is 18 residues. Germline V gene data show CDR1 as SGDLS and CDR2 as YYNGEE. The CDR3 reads CASSVGGLSLFNTGELFF. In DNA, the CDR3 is TGTGCCAGCAGCGTAGGGGGACTGAGCCTATTTAACACCGGGGAGCTGTTTTTT. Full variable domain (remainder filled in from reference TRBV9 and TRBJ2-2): DSGVTQTPKHLITATGQRVTLRCSPRSGDLSVYWYQQSLDQGLQFLIQYYNGEERAKGNILERFSAQQFPDLHSELNLSSLELGDSALYFCASSVGGLSLFNTGELFFGEGSRLTVL.

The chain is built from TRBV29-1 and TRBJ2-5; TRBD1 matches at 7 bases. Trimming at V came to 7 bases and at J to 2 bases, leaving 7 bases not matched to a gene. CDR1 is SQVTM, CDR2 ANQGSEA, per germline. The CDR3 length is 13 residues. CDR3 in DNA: TGCAGCGCAATGGGACAGCTTCAAGAGACCCAGTACTTC. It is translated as CSAMGQLQETQYF.

CDR3 bases: TGTGCCAGCAGTTACTCGGGCGGGGGTTGGGTCACTGAAGCTTTCTTT. It is translated as CASSYSGGGWVTEAFF. This chain joins TRBV6-5 and TRBJ1-1; maybe TRBD1 (5 bases). There are 16 residues in the CDR3. Germline V gene data show CDR1 as MNHEY and CDR2 as SVGAGI. Trimming removed 0 bases from V and 4 bases from J, with 15 bases in between.

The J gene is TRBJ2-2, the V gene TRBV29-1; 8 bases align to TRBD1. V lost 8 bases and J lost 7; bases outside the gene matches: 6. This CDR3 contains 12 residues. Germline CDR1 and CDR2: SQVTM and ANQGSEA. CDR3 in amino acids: CSIGQGHGELFF. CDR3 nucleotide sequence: TGCAGCATAGGACAGGGCCACGGGGAGCTGTTTTTT.

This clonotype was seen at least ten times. The CDR3 here is CASSPGGTDPYEQYF. The CDR3 DNA reads as TGTGCCAGCAGCCCCGGAGGGACGGATCCCTACGAGCAGTACTTC. The chain combines TRBV7-2 with TRBJ2-7; D may be TRBD2 (6 bases). This CDR3 is 15 amino acids long. V was clipped by 5 bases and J by 2 bases, with 16 bases between them. Germline loops: CDR1 SGHTA, CDR2 FQGNSA.

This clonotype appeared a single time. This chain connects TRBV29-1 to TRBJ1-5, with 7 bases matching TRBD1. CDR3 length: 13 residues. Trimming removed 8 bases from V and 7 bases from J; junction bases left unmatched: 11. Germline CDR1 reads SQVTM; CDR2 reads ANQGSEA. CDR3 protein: CSRAQGRAQPQHF. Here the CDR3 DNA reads TGCAGCCGAGCACAGGGGAGGGCCCAGCCCCAGCATTTT.

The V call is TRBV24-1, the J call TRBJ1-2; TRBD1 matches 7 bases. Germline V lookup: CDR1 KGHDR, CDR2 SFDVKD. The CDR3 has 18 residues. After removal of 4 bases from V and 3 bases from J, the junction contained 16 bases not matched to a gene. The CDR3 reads CATSDRRQGRRFDYGYTF. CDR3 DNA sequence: TGTGCCACCAGTGACCGCCGACAGGGTAGAAGGTTTGACTATGGCTACACCTTC.

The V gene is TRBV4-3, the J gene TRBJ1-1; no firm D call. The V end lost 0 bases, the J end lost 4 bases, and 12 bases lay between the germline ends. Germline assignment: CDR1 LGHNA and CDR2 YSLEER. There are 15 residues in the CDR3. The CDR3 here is CASSQDQTFATEAFF. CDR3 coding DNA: TGCGCCAGCAGCCAAGATCAAACGTTTGCCACTGAAGCTTTCTTT.

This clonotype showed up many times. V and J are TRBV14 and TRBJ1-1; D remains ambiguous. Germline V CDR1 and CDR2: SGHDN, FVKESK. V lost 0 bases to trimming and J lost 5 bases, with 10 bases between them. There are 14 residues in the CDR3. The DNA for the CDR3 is TGTGCCAGCAGCCAAGAAGACGAACGGACTGAAGCTTTCTTT. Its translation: CASSQEDERTEAFF.

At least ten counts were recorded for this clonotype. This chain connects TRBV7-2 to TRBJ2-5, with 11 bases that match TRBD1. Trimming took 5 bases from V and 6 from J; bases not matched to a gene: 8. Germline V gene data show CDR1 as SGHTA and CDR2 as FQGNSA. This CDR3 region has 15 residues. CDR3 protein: CASSNTGTGGQTQYF. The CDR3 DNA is TGTGCCAGCAGCAATACCGGGACAGGGGGACAGACCCAGTACTTC.

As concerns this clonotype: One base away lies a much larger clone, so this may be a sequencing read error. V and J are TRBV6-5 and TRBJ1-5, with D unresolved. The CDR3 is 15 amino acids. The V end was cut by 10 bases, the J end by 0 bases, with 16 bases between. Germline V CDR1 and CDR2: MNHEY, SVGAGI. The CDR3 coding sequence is TGTGCCATCAGCCAACGCACGGATAGCAATCAGCCCCAGCATTTT. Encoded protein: CAISQRTDSNQPQHF.

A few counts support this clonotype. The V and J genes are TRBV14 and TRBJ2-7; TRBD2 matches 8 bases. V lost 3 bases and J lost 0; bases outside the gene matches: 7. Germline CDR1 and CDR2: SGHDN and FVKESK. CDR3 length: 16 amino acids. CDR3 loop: CASSQGTSGISYEQYF. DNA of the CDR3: TGTGCCAGCAGCCAGGGTACTAGCGGAATCTCCTACGAGCAGTACTTC.

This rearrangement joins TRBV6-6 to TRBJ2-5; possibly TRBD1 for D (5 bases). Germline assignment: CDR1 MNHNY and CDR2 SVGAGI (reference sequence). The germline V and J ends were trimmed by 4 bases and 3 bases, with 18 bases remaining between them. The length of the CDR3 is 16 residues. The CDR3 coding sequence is TGTGCCAGCAGTTTATCCCTAGGACACTCGGAAGAGACCCAGTACTTC. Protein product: CASSLSLGHSEETQYF.

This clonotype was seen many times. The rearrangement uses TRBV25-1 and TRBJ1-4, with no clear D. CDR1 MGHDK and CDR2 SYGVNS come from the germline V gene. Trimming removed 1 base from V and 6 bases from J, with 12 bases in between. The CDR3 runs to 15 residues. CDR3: CASSEWTGEHEKLFF. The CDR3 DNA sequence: TGTGCCAGCAGTGAATGGACGGGTGAGCATGAAAAACTGTTTTTT.

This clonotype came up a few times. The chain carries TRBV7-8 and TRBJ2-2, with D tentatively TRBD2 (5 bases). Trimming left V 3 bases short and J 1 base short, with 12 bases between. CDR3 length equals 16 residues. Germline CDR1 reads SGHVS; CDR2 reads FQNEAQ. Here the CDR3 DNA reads TGTGCCAGCAGCTTCGGGGAAGGCGGGAACACCGGGGAGCTGTTTTTT. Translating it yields CASSFGEGGNTGELFF.

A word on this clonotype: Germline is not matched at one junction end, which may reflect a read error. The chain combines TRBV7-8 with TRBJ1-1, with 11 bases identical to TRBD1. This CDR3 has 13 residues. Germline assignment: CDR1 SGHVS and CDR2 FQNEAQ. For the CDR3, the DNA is TGCGCCAGCAGCCAGACCGGGACAGGGGGGGCTTTCTTT. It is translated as CASSQTGTGGAFF. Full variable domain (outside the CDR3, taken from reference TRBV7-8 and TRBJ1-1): GAGVSQSPRYKVAKRGQDVALRCDPISGHVSLFWYQQALGQGPEFLTYFQNEAQLDKSGLPSDRFFAERPEGSVSTLKIQRTQQEDSAVYLCASSQTGTGGAFFGQGTRLTVV.

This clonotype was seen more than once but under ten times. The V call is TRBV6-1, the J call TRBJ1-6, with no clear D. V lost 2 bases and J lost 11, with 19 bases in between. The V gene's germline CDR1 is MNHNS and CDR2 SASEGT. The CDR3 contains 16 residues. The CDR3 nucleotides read TGTGCCAGCAGTGAACTCAGTGTGGCCCTAAGGGCACCCCTCCACTTT. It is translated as CASSELSVALRAPLHF.